The 20 T cell receptor beta chains reported below all come from one sample, sequenced in a study of blood T cell repertoires in COVID-19. Using immunoSEQ multiplex PCR, the repertoire was profiled, and TCRdb retains in-frame clones only, with some absent. The sample comprises almost 200,000 clones, about 76% of which are singletons, and approximately 6% rests with the top ten. The sequenced sample was peripheral blood. The receptors stem from a woman aged 35 to 49 with COVID-19, enrolled during active disease.

The V gene is TRBV11-3, the J gene TRBJ2-1; tentative D call: TRBD2 (5 bases). The V gene lost 5 bases and the J gene lost 3 bases, with 8 bases spanning the gap. CDR1 is SGHNT, CDR2 YENEEA, per germline. The CDR3 contains 13 residues. For the CDR3, the DNA is TGTGCCAGCAGCCAAGAGGGCTACAATGAGCAGTTCTTC. Protein product: CASSQEGYNEQFF.

The rearrangement links TRBV7-2 to TRBJ2-5, with 10 bases that match TRBD2. V was clipped by 7 bases and J by 2 bases; unmatched bases: 10. The CDR3 runs to 16 residues. Germline V gene sequence: CDR1 SGHTA, CDR2 FQGNSA. This CDR3 reads CASILGTSEGQETQYF. The CDR3, as DNA: TGTGCCAGCATACTTGGGACTAGCGAGGGGCAAGAGACCCAGTACTTC.

The J gene is TRBJ2-1, the V gene TRBV6-5; 9 bases agree with TRBD2. The CDR3 runs 15 residues. J gave up 0 bases and V 6 bases, and 3 bases lay outside the gene matches. Germline CDR1 and CDR2: MNHEY and SVGAGI. The CDR3 DNA follows: TGTGCCAGCAGGAGCGGGAGGAGCTCCTACAATGAGCAGTTCTTC. This codes for CASRSGRSSYNEQFF.

This clone has at least ten counts. This chain links TRBV10-2 with TRBJ2-7; 7 bases align to TRBD1. V shed 6 bases and J 4 bases; nucleotides not matched to a gene: 6. The CDR3 spans 13 residues. Germline assignment: CDR1 WSHSY and CDR2 SAAADI. The CDR3 sequence is CASSRDRSYEQYF. The DNA for the CDR3 is TGCGCCAGCAGCCGGGACAGAAGTTACGAGCAGTACTTC.

The chain joins TRBV3-1 (or the pseudogene TRBV3-2) to TRBJ1-4; 7 bases line up with TRBD1. The germline V gene has CDR1 LGHDT and CDR2 YNNKEL (reference sequence). Unmatched junction bases numbered 4, after V lost 5 bases and J lost 4 bases. The CDR3 runs 14 residues. The CDR3 reads CASSWGQNNEKLFF. The CDR3 region has the DNA TGTGCCAGCAGCTGGGGACAGAATAATGAAAAACTGTTTTTT.

This chain joins TRBV7-2 and TRBJ2-7; 8 bases fit TRBD2. Trimming cost V 4 bases and J 1 base; bases outside gene matches: 6. This CDR3 is built from 15 residues. Germline values: CDR1 SGHTA, CDR2 FQGNSA. CDR3 protein: CASSYSGGRSYEQYF. CDR3 bases: TGTGCCAGCAGCTACTCGGGGGGGCGTTCCTACGAGCAGTACTTC.

This chain joins TRBV9 and TRBJ2-1; the match to TRBD2 covers 7 bases. The CDR3 has 17 amino acids. The germline gives CDR1 SGDLS, CDR2 YYNGEE. The V segment lost 0 bases and the J segment 6 bases; nucleotides outside the gene matches: 12. CDR3 sequence: CASSVAPPSGGSNEQFF. CDR3 nucleotides: TGTGCCAGCAGCGTAGCCCCCCCTAGCGGAGGTAGCAATGAGCAGTTCTTC.

The chain combines TRBV11-3 with TRBJ2-3, with no clear D. Germline CDR1 SGHNT, CDR2 YENEEA. The CDR3 has 14 residues. V was clipped by 5 bases and J by 2 bases, with 11 bases between them. Written as DNA, the CDR3 is TGTGCCAGCAGCCAAAGACTCTCCACAGATACGCAGTATTTT. Translation: CASSQRLSTDTQYF.

This clone was seen a handful of times. CDR3 DNA: TGTGCCAGCTCACCACTAGCGGGGGGCCCCTACGAGCAGTACTTC. It yields the protein CASSPLAGGPYEQYF. The chain joins TRBV18 to TRBJ2-7; 10 nucleotides agree with TRBD2. CDR3 length: 15 amino acids. V dropped 1 base and J dropped 2; count of bases not matched to a gene: 2. Germline V gives CDR1 KGHSH, CDR2 LQKENI. The full variable domain, rest sourced from reference TRBV18 and TRBJ2-7, is NAGVMQNPRHLVRRRGQEARLRCSPMKGHSHVYWYRQLPEEGLKFMVYLQKENIIDESGMPKERFSAEFPKEGPSILRIQQVVRGDSAAYFCASSPLAGGPYEQYFGPGTRLTVT.

V usage is TRBV29-1 and J usage is TRBJ2-2; 10 bases map to TRBD1. The junction had 7 bases not matched to a gene; V was cut back by 5 bases and J by 4 bases. Germline V lookup: CDR1 SQVTM, CDR2 ANQGSEA. CDR3 size: 15 residues. The CDR3 region is CSVTGTGDSTGELFF. In nucleotides, the CDR3 is TGCAGCGTTACGGGGACAGGGGATTCCACCGGGGAGCTGTTTTTT.

The chain links TRBV5-1 to TRBJ2-3; TRBD2 matches at 9 bases. The J segment lost 3 bases and the V segment lost 4 bases, leaving 3 bases of the junction unmatched. This CDR3 has 14 residues. Germline V gene data show CDR1 as SGHRS and CDR2 as YFSETQ. The CDR3 DNA reads as TGCGCCAGCAGCATGGGACTAGCAACAGATACGCAGTATTTT. This sequence encodes CASSMGLATDTQYF.

This chain's CDR3 is CATSKNRAGYTF. In DNA, the CDR3 is TGTGCCACCAGCAAAAACAGGGCTGGCTACACCTTC. The chain has TRBV15 and TRBJ1-2, with D possibly TRBD1 on 6 matching bases. Trimming removed 4 bases from V and 7 bases from J, with 10 bases in between. The CDR3 sequence is 12 residues long. Germline assignment: CDR1 LNHNV and CDR2 YYDKDF (reference sequence).

The chain carries TRBV27 and TRBJ2-5, with 7 bases fitting TRBD2. Germline CDR1 and CDR2: MNHEY and SMNVEV (reference sequence). The junction had 5 bases not matched to a gene; V was cut back by 3 bases and J by 4 bases. This CDR3 spans 14 amino acids. Here the CDR3 DNA reads TGTGCCAGCAGTTTCTTGGCGGGGGTAGAGACCCAGTACTTC. Protein sequence: CASSFLAGVETQYF.

CDR3 bases: TGTGCCAGCAAGCGGCTTAGCGCTGAAGCTTTCTTT. Amino acids: CASKRLSAEAFF. V usage is TRBV6-5 and J usage is TRBJ1-1; D call uncertain. Germline lookup yields CDR1 MNHEY and CDR2 SVGAGI. The length of the CDR3 is 12 residues. V shed 7 bases and J shed 6 bases, with 12 bases lying between them.

DNA of the CDR3: TGTGCCAGCAGCGCCCTGGGGCAGGGAGGCACTGAAGCTTTCTTT. This gives the protein CASSALGQGGTEAFF. The chain couples TRBV9 to TRBJ1-1; maybe TRBD1 (5 bases). V lost 3 bases and J 4 bases, leaving 16 bases between the germline ends. CDR1 and CDR2 (germline): SGDLS, YYNGEE. The length of the CDR3 is 15 residues.

The genes are TRBV19 and TRBJ2-7, with 12 bases identical to TRBD2. CDR3 length: 15 residues. Losses at the gene ends were 5 bases for V and 4 bases for J; bases not matched to a gene: 6. Germline V lookup: CDR1 LNHDA, CDR2 SQIVND (reference sequence). CDR3 sequence (DNA): TGTGCCAGTAGTTCTCTAGCGGGGGGGCTGTACGAGCAGTACTTC. This sequence encodes CASSSLAGGLYEQYF.

J is TRBJ1-2 and V is TRBV6-5, with D possibly TRBD1 on 5 matching bases. This CDR3 spans 15 amino acids. V lost 7 bases and J 4 bases, leaving 19 bases between the germline ends. Germline V gene data show CDR1 as MNHEY and CDR2 as SVGAGI. As DNA, the CDR3 is TGTGCCAGCACCCAAGGGGAGGGGCTGGGCTATGGCTACACCTTC. As protein: CASTQGEGLGYGYTF.

The chain recombines TRBV4-2 with TRBJ1-1, with D maybe TRBD1 (6 bases). The V gene's germline CDR1 is LGHNA and CDR2 YNFKEQ. The CDR3 is 16 amino acids. The ends were cut back, 4 bases at V and 1 base at J, with 16 bases in the middle. CDR3 sequence reads: CASSPGTGHKNTEAFF. In DNA form, the CDR3 reads TGTGCCAGCAGCCCTGGGACGGGACACAAGAACACTGAAGCTTTCTTT.

V gene TRBV5-1 combines with J gene TRBJ1-4, with TRBD1 identical over 8 bases. V lost 7 bases, J lost 7 bases, and 9 bases stayed unmatched. From germline, CDR1 is SGHRS and CDR2 YFSETQ. This CDR3 has 14 residues. As DNA, the CDR3 is TGCGCCAGCGCGGCGGGGACAGGATTTGAAAAACTGTTTTTT. Translating gives CASAAGTGFEKLFF.

The rearrangement uses TRBV5-4 and TRBJ2-3, with unresolved D. CDR1 is SGHNT and CDR2 is YYREEE in the germline V gene (reference sequence). V was pared by 7 bases and J by 3 bases, with 12 bases between. This CDR3 spans 13 amino acids. This CDR3 is CASSAFSTDTQYF. The CDR3 DNA sequence: TGTGCCAGCTCCGCCTTTAGTACAGATACGCAGTATTTT.